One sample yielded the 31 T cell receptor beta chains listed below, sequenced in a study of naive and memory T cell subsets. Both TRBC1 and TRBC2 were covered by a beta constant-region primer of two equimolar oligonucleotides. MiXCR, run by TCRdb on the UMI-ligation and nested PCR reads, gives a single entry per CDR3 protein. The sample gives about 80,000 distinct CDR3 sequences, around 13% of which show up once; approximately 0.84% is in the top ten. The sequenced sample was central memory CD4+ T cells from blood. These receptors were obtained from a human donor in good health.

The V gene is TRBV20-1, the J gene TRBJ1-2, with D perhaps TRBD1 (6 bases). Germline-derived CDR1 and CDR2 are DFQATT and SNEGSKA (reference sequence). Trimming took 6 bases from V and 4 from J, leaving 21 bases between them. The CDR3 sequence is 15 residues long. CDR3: CSAHPPTGGGYGYTF. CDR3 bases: TGCAGTGCCCATCCTCCCACGGGGGGCGGCTATGGCTACACCTTC.

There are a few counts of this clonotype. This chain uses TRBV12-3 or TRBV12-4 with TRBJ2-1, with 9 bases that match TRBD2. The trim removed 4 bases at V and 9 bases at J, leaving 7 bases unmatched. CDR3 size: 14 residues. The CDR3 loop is CASSSSSGISEQFF. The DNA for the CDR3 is TGTGCCAGCAGTTCGTCTAGCGGGATAAGTGAGCAGTTCTTC.

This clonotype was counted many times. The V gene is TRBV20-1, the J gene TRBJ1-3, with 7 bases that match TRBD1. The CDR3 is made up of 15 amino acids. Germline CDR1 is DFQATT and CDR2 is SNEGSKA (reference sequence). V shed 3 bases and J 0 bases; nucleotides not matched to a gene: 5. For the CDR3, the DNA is TGCAGTGCTAGGATGCGGGACAGCTCTGGAAACACCATATATTTT. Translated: CSARMRDSSGNTIYF.

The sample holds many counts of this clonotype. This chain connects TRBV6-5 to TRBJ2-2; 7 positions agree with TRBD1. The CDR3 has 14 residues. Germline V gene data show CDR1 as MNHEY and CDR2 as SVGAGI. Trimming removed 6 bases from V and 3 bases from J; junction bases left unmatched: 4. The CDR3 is CASRPQGDTGELFF. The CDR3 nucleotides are TGTGCCAGCAGACCCCAGGGGGACACCGGGGAGCTGTTTTTT.

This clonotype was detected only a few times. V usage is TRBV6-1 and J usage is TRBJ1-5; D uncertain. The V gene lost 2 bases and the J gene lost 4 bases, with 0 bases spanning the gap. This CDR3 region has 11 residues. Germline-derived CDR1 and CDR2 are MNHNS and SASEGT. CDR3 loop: CASSENQPQHF. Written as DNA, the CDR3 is TGTGCCAGCAGTGAAAATCAGCCCCAGCATTTT.

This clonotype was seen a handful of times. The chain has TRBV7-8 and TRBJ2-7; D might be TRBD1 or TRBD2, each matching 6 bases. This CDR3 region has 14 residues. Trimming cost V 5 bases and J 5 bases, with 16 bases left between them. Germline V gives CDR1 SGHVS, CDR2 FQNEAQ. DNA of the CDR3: TGTGCCAGCAGCATCCGACAGGAGGGCGACGAGCAGTACTTC. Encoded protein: CASSIRQEGDEQYF.

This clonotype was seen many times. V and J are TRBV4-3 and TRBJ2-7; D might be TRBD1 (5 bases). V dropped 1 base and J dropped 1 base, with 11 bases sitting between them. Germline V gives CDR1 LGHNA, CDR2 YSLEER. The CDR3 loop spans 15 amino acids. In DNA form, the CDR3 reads TGCGCCAGCAGCCAAGGACAGCAAGGGTCCTACGAGCAGTACTTC. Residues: CASSQGQQGSYEQYF.

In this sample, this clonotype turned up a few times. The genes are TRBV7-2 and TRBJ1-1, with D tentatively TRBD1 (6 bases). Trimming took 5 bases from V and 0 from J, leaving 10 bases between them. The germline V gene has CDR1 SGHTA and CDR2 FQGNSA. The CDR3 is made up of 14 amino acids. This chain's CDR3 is CASSTGNMNTEAFF. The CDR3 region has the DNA TGTGCCAGCAGCACAGGGAACATGAACACTGAAGCTTTCTTT.

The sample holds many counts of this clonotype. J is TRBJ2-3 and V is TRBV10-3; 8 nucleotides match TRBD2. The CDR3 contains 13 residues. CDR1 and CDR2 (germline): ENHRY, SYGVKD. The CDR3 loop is CASGGRDTDTQYF. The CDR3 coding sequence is TGTGCTTCGGGGGGGCGGGACACAGATACGCAGTATTTT.

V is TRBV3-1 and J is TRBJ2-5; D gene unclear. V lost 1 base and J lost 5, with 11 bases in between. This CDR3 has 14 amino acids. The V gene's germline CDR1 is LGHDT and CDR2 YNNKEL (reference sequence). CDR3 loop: CASSQVICGETQYF. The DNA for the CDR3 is TGTGCCAGCAGCCAAGTGATTTGTGGGGAGACCCAGTACTTC.

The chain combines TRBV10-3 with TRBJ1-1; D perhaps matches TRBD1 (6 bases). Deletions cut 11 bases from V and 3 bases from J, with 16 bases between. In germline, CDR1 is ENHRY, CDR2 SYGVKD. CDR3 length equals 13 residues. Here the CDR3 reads CAAGEGVDTEAFF. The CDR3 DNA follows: TGTGCCGCCGGGGAGGGGGTGGACACTGAAGCTTTCTTT.

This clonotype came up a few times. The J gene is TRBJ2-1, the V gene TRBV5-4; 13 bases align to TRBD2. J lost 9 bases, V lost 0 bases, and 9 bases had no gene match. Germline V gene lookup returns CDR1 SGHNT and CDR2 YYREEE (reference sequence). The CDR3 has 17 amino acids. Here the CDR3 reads CASSLELAGGKVGEQFF. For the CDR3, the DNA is TGTGCCAGCAGCTTGGAACTAGCGGGAGGGAAGGTGGGTGAGCAGTTCTTC.

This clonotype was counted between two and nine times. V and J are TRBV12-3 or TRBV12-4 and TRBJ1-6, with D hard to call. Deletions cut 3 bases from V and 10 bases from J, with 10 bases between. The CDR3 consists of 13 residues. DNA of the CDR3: TGTGCCAGCAGTTTGGATGAGGGATCACCCCTCCACTTT. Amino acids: CASSLDEGSPLHF.

CDR3 nucleotide sequence: TGTGCCAGCAGCTTACAGGGGATGAATGAGCAGTTCTTC. Translated, it gives CASSLQGMNEQFF. V usage is TRBV11-2 and J usage is TRBJ2-1; perhaps TRBD1 as D (6 bases). Germline CDR1 is SGHAT and CDR2 is FQNNGV. Trimming took off 2 bases at V and 7 bases at J, with 9 bases between the two ends. The CDR3 is 13 residues long.

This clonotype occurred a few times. The CDR3 bases are TGTGCCAGCAGTGAATCTTCTAACTATGGCTACACCTTC. It encodes CASSESSNYGYTF. The J gene is TRBJ1-2, the V gene TRBV6-1; unclear D gene. The germline V gene has CDR1 MNHNS and CDR2 SASEGT. The CDR3 consists of 13 residues. V was cut by 2 bases and J by 0 bases, with 4 bases left in between.

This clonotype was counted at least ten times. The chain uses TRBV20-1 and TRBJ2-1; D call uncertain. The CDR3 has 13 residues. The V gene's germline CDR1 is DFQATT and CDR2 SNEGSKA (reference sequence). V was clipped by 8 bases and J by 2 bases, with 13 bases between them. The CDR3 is CSFSPAPYNEQFF. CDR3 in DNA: TGCAGTTTTTCGCCCGCCCCCTACAATGAGCAGTTCTTC.

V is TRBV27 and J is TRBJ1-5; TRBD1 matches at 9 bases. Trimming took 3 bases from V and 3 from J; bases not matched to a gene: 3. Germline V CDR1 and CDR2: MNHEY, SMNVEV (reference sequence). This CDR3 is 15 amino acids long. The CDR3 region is CASSLGTGNNQPQHF. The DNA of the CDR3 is TGTGCCAGCAGTTTGGGGACAGGGAACAATCAGCCCCAGCATTTT.

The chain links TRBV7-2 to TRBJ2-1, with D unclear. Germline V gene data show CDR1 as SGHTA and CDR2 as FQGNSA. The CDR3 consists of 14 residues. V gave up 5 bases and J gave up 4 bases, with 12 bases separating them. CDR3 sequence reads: CASSPNRVYNEQFF. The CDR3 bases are TGTGCCAGCAGCCCAAACCGGGTATACAATGAGCAGTTCTTC.

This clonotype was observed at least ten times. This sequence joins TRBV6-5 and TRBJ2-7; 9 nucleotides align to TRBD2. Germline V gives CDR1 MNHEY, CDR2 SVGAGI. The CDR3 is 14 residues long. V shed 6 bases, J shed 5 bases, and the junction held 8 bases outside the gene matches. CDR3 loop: CASRDYSGSHEQYF. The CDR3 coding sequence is TGTGCCAGCAGGGATTATAGCGGGAGCCACGAGCAGTACTTC.

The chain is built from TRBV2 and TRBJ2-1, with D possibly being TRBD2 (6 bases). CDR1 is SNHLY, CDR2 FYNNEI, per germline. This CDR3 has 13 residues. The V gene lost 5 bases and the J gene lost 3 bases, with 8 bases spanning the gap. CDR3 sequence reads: CASSTAGYNEQFF. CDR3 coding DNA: TGTGCCAGCAGTACAGCGGGCTACAATGAGCAGTTCTTC.

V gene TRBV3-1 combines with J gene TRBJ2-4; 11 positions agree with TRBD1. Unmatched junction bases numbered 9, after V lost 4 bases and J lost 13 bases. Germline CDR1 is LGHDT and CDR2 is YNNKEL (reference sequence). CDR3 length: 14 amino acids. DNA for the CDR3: TGTGCCAGCAGCCTTAGGACCGGGACAGGGGGACAGTACTTC. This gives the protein CASSLRTGTGGQYF.

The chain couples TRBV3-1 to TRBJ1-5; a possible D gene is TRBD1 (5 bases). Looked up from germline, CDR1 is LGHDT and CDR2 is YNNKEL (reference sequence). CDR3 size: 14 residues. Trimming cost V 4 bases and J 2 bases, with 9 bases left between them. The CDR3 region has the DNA TGTGCCAGCAGCCGCGGCAGGGGCAATCAGCCCCAGCATTTT. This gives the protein CASSRGRGNQPQHF.

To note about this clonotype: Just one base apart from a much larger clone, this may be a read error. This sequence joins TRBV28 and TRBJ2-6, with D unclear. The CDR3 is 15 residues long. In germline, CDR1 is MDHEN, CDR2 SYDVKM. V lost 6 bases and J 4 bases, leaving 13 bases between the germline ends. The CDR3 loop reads CASSSPRCGANVLTF. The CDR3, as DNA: TGTGCCAGCAGCTCCCCCCGGTGCGGGGCCAACGTCCTGACTTTC.

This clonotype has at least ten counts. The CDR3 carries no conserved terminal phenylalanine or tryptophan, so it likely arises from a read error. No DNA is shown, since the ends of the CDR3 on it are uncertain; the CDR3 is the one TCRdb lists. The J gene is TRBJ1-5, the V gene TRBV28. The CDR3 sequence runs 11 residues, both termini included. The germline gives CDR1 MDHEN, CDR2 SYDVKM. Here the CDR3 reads CASSTGLKFLI.

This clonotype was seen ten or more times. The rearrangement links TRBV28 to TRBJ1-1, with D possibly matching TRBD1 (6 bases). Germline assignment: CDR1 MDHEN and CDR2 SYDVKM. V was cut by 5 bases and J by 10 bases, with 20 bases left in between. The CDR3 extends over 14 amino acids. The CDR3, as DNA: TGTGCCAGCAGTCCCATCGGGACAAACGTCGGAGCTTTCTTT. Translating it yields CASSPIGTNVGAFF.

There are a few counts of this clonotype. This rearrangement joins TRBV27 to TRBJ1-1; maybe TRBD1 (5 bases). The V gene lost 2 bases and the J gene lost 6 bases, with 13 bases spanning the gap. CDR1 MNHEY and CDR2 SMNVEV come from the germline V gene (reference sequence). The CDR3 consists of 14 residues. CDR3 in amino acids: CASSLTGRAPEAFF. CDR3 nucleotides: TGTGCCAGCAGTTTAACCGGCAGGGCCCCTGAAGCTTTCTTT.

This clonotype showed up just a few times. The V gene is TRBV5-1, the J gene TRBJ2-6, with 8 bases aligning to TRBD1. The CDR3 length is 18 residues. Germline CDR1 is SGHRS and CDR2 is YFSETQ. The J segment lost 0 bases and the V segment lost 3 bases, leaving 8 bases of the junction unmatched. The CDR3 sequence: CASSWHGTGDSGANVLTF. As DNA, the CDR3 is TGCGCCAGCAGCTGGCACGGGACAGGCGACTCTGGGGCCAACGTCCTGACTTTC. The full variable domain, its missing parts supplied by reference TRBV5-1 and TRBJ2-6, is KAGVTQTPRYLIKTRGQQVTLSCSPISGHRSVSWYQQTPGQGLQFLFEYFSETQRNKGNFPGRFSGRQFSNSRSEMNVSTLELGDSALYLCASSWHGTGDSGANVLTFGAGSRLTVL.

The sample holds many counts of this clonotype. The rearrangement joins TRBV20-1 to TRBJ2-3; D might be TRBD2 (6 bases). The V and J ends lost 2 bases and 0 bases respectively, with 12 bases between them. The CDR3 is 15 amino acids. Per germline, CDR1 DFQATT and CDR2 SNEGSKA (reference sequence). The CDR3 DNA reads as TGCAGTGCTAGACTAGCGAGAACTAGCACAGATACGCAGTATTTT. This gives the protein CSARLARTSTDTQYF.

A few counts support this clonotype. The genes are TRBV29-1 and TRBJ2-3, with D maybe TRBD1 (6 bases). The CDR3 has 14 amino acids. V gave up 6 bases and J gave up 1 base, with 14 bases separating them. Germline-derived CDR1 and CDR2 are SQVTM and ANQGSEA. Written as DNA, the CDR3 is TGCAGCGTGCTTCGACAGGTGGGCACAGATACGCAGTATTTT. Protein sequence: CSVLRQVGTDTQYF.

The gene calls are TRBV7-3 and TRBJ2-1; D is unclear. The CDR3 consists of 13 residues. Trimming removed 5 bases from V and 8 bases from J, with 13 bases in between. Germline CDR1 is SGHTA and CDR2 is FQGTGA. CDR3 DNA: TGTGCCAGCAGCCCCCCTATCTCAGATGAGCAGTTCTTC. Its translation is CASSPPISDEQFF.

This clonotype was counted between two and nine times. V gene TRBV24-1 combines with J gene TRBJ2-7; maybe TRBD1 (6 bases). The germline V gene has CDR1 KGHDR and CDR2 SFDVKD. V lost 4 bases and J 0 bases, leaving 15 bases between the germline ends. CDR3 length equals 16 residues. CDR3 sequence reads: CATSDRNDRSSYEQYF. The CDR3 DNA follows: TGTGCCACCAGTGACCGCAACGACAGGAGCTCCTACGAGCAGTACTTC.